This T cell receptor (beta chain) was profiled in a study of molecular identifiers for immune sequencing clone quantification. Germline V gene lookup returns CDR1 SEHNR and CDR2 FQNEAQ (reference sequence). The CDR3 contains 13 residues. V lost 5 bases, J lost 5 bases, and 9 bases lay in between. This clonotype showed up just once. Previously described methods with listed TCR primers produced the bulk TCR libraries. TCRdb re-called the PCR reads with MiXCR, one entry per CDR3 protein. The sample consists of tens of thousands of distinct CDR3 sequences, over 15% of them appearing once. The sample comprised naive CD8+ T cells from blood, with Jurkat cell RNA spiked in. Subset: FACS-sorted CD8+CD4-CCR7+CD45RA+ naive T cells. The clonotype originates from a human donor in good health. Some libraries in this study had Jurkat cell RNA spiked in. This rearrangement joins TRBV7-9 to TRBJ1-4; a weak D match, TRBD1 (5 bases). CDR3 sequence: CASSQGRNEKLFF. The CDR3 DNA is TGTGCCAGCAGCCAGGGACGAAATGAAAAACTGTTTTTT.